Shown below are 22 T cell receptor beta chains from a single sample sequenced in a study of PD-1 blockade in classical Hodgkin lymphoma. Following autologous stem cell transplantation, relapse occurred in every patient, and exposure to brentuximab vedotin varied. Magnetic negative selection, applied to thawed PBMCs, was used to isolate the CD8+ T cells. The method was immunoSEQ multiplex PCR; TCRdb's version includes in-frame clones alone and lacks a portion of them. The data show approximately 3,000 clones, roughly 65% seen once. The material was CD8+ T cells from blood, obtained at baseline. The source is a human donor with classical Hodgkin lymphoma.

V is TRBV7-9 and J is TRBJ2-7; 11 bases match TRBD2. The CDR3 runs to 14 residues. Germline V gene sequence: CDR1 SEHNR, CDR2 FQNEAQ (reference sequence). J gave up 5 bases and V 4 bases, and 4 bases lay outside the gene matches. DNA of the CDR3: TGTGCCAGCAGCTCGGGACTAGCGGAGAACGAGCAGTACTTC. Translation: CASSSGLAENEQYF.

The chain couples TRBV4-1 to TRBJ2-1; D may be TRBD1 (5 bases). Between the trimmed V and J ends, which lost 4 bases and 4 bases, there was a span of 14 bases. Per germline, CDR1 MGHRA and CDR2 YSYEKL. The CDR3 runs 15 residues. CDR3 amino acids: CASSPARTYYNEQFF. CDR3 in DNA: TGCGCCAGCAGCCCAGCAAGGACATATTACAATGAGCAGTTCTTC.

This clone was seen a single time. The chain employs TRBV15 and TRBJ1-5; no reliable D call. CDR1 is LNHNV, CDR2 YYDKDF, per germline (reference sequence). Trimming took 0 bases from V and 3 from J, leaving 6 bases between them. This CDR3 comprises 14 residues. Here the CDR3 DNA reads TGTGCCACCAGCAGAGAGGTGGACAATCAGCCCCAGCATTTT. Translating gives CATSREVDNQPQHF.

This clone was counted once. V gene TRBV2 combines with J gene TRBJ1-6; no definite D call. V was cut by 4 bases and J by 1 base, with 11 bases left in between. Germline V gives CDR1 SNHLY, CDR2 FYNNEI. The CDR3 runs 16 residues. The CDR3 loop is CASSGPGLSYNSPLHF. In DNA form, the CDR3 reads TGTGCCAGCAGTGGTCCGGGTTTATCCTATAATTCACCCCTCCACTTT.

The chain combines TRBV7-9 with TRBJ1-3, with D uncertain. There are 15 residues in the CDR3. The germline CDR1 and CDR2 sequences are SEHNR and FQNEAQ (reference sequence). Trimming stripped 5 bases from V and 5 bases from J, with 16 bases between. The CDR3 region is CASSGETVRRNTIYF. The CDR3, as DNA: TGTGCCAGCAGCGGGGAGACGGTACGGAGAAACACCATATATTTT.

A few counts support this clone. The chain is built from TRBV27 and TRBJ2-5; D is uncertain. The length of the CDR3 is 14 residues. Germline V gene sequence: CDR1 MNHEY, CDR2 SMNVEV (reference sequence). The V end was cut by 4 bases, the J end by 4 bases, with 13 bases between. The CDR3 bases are TGTGCCAGCAGTTACGCAGGAGCCCCAGAGACCCAGTACTTC. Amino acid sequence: CASSYAGAPETQYF.

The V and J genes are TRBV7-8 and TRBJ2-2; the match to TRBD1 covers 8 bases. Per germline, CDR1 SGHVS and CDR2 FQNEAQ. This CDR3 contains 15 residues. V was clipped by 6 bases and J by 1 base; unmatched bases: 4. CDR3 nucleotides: TGTGCCAGCAGGGCCGGGACAGGGAACACCGGGGAGCTGTTTTTT. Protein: CASRAGTGNTGELFF.

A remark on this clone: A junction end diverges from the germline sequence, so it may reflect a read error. CDR3: CASRLEWDRQHF. CDR3 nucleotide sequence: TGTGCCAGCAGACTAGAGTGGGACAGGCAACACTTC. V usage is TRBV11-1 and J usage is TRBJ2-7; 8 bases are a match to TRBD1. The length of the CDR3 is 12 residues. The germline gives CDR1 SGHAT, CDR2 FQDESV (reference sequence).

In DNA, the CDR3 is TGTGCCAGTAAGCCAAGTCTGAGCTCCTACAATGAGCAGTTCTTC. Translation gives CASKPSLSSYNEQFF. The gene calls are TRBV19 and TRBJ2-1; no definite D call. Trimming shortened V by 7 bases and J by 0 bases, and 13 bases separated the two germline ends. This CDR3 is 15 amino acids long. Germline V gene sequence: CDR1 LNHDA, CDR2 SQIVND (reference sequence).

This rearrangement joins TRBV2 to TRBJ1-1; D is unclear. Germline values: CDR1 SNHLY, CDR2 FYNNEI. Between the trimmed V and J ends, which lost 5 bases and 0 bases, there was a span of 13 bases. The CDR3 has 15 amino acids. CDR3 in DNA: TGTGCCAGCAGTACCCGGGGAGACTTGAACACTGAAGCTTTCTTT. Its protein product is CASSTRGDLNTEAFF.

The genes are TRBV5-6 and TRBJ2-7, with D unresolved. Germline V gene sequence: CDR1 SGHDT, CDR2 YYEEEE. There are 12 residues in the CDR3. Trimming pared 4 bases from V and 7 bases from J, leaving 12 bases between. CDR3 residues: CASSKPLREQYF. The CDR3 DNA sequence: TGTGCCAGCAGCAAACCTCTCAGGGAGCAGTACTTC.

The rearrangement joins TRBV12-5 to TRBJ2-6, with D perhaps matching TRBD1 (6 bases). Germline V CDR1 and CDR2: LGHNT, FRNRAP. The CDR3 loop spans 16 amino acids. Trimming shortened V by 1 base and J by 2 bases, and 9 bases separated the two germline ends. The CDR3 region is CASGLAPGAGANVLTF. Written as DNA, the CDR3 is TGTGCTAGTGGTTTGGCCCCAGGGGCTGGGGCCAACGTCCTGACTTTC.

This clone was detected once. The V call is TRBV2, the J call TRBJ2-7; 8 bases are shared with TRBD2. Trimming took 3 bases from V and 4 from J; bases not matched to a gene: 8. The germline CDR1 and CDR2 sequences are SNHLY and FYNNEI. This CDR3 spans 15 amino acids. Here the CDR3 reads CASSEPPGGRYEQYF. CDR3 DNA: TGTGCCAGCAGTGAGCCCCCTGGCGGGAGGTACGAGCAGTACTTC.

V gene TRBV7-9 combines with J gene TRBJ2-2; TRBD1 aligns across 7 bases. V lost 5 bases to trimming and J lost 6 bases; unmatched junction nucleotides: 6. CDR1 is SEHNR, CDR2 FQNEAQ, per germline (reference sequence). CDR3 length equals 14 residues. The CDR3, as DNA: TGTGCCAGCAGCGTTGGACAGGTCGCCGGGGAGCTGTTTTTT. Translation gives CASSVGQVAGELFF.

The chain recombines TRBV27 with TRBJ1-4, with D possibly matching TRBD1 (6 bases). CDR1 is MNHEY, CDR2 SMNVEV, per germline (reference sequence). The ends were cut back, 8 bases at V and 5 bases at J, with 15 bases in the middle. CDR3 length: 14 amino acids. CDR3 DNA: TGTGCCAGCGGATTGACAGGACTAAATGAAAAACTGTTTTTT. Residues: CASGLTGLNEKLFF.

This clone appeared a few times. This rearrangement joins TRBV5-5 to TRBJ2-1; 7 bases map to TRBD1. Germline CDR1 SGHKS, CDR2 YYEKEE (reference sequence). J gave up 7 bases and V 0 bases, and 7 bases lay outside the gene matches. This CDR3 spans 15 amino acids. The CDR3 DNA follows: TGTGCCAGCAGCTTGGCACAGGGGTTACGGAATGAGCAGTTCTTC. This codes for CASSLAQGLRNEQFF.

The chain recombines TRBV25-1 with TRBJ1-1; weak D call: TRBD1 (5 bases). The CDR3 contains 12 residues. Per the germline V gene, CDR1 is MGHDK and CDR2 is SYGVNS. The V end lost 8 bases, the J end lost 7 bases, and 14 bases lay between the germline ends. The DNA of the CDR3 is TGTGCCAGCTCATGGGGACCGGATGAAGCTTTCTTT. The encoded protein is CASSWGPDEAFF.

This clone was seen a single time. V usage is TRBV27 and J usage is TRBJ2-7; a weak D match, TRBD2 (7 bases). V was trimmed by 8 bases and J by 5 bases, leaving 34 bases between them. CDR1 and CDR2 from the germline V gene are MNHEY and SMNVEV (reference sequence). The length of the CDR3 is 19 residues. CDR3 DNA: TGTGCCAGCTCACTTACAGAGGGAGGGGGGCCGCCATTTATCCACGAGCAGTACTTC. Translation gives CASSLTEGGGPPFIHEQYF.

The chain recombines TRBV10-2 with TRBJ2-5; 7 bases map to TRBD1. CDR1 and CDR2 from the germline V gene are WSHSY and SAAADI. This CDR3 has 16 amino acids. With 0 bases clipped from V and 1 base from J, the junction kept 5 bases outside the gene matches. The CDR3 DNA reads TGCGCCAGCAGTGAGTCGCGTTGGGACAGCCAAGAGACCCAGTACTTC. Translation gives CASSESRWDSQETQYF.

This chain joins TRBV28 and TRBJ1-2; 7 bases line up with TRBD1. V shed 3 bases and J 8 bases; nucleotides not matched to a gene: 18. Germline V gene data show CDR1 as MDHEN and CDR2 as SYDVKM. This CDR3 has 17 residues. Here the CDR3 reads CASSFRQGRDPRRGYTF. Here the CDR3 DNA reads TGTGCCAGCAGTTTTAGACAGGGCCGTGACCCCAGACGGGGCTACACCTTC.

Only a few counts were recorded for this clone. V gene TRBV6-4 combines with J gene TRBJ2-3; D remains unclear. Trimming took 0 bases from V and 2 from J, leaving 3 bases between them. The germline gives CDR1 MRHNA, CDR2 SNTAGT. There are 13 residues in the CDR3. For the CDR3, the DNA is TGTGCCAGCAGTGACTCCAACACAGATACGCAGTATTTT. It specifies CASSDSNTDTQYF.

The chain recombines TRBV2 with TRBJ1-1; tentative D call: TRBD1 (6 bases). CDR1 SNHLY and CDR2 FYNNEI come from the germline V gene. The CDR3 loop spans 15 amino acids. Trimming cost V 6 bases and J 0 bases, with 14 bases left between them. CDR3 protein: CASREWDTLNTEAFF. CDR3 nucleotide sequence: TGTGCCAGCAGGGAGTGGGACACCCTGAACACTGAAGCTTTCTTT. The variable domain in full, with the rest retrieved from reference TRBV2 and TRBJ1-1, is EPEVTQTPSHQVTQMGQEVILRCVPISNHLYFYWYRQILGQKVEFLVSFYNNEISEKSEIFDDQFSVERPDGSNFTLKIRSTKLEDSAMYFCASREWDTLNTEAFFGQGTRLTVV.